This T cell receptor (beta chain) is drawn from a study of T-cell memory formation after mild COVID-19. Study results and caveats: Researchers report contracting CD4+ clones mostly in CM and EM, with CD8+ clones in EMRA. There were some responding clones in pre-infection memory, which suggested that cross-reactive memory had joined. Day 37-peaking second-wave clones had unconfirmed SARS-CoV-2 specificity.

This clonotype was picked up many times. Antigen unknown. Germline V gives CDR1 SGHTA, CDR2 FQGNSA. V lost 5 bases and J lost 5, with 13 bases in between. The CDR3 is made up of 13 amino acids. One entry per CDR3 protein results from TCRdb running MiXCR on the 5' RACE reads. The sample holds 35,000 to 45,000 distinct CDR3 sequences, more than 7% seen once. The chain joins TRBV7-2 to TRBJ2-7, with D possibly TRBD2 on 5 matching bases. The sequenced sample consisted of PBMCs or a T cell subset sorted from them (not recorded which). This clonotype was sampled from a man younger than 30 who had mild COVID-19 (a few samples of this study predate the infection). Cell type and time point are not known. CDR3 nucleotides: TGTGCCAGCAGCCAACGGATGGAGGACGAGCAGTACGTC. Encoded protein: CASSQRMEDEQYV.